This TCR beta chain was obtained from a study of T-cell reconstitution after alpha-beta-depleted transplantation in children. This clonotype was counted a few times. Antigen specificity is unknown. The CDR3 loop spans 16 amino acids. Germline CDR1 is MNHNS and CDR2 is SASEGT. Between the trimmed V and J ends, which lost 5 bases and 5 bases, there was a span of 19 bases. The study, taken as a whole, reports: Where alpha-beta T cells came from about two months after transplant was reportedly several hundred expanded graft clones. For some patients, TCRbeta diversity was high at day 60 because of recipient T cells and thymic progenitors that survived.

Unique molecular identifiers were used in preparing the TCRbeta library. TCRdb fed the PCR reads into MiXCR, producing one record per CDR3 protein. The table has about 600,000 distinct CDR3 sequences, 20% to 25% seen once; the top ten hold 13% to 15%. Source: PBMCs, mostly from graft donor cells, taken 360 days after TCRalphabeta/CD19-depleted stem cell transplant. This chain links TRBV6-1 with TRBJ2-1; D is perhaps TRBD1 (7 bases). The sequence derives from a boy under three years old who had a stem cell transplant for acute myeloid leukemia, so the T cells may come from the graft donor. CDR3 bases: TGTGCCAGCAGTAGAGATTCCGGCGGGACAGACAATGAGCAGTTCTTC. Amino acids: CASSRDSGGTDNEQFF.